A selection of T cell receptor beta chains follows, all from one sample in a study of regulatory T cells in long-lasting Graves disease. Each CDR3 protein gets one entry after TCRdb re-called the multiplex PCR reads with MiXCR. The sample records over 350,000 distinct CDR3 sequences, around 20% being singletons. Specimen: peripheral blood mononuclear cells (PBMCs), collected when the disease was refractory, from a patient treated with antithyroid drugs. The receptors here all came from a female donor with Graves disease. The conserved cysteine and the conserved F or W are not part of the CDR3 here.

len	v_gene	j_gene	CDR3aa
12	TRBV30	TRBJ1-4	AWSFGALNEKLF
9	TRBV20-1	TRBJ2-7	SAPAGVEQY
15	TRBV27	TRBJ1-5	ASSPRTERNSNQPQH
13	TRBV3-1	TRBJ1-2	ASSQMTGLAYGYT
15	TRBV28	TRBJ2-2	ASSLWGNQGETGELF
15	TRBV7-2	TRBJ1-5	ASSQTGHGDSNQPQH
13	TRBV30	TRBJ2-5	AWSPEGLAWETQY
14	TRBV3-1	TRBJ2-7	ASSQAGDITSYEQY
15	TRBV20-1	TRBJ1-2	SARDPNSGARNYGYT
9	TRBV29-1	TRBJ1-2	SGTGEYGYT
11	TRBV29-1	TRBJ2-7	SVTGTDSYEQY
13	TRBV28	TRBJ2-7	ASTVTGGSSYEQY
12	TRBV2	TRBJ2-7	ASSELVAGDEQY
13	TRBV11-2	TRBJ2-7	ASTHLPDRGHEQY
13	TRBV18	TRBJ1-5	ASSQTAGPNQPQH
10	TRBV12-3/TRBV12-4	TRBJ2-4	ASRRGRDIQY
10	TRBV7-9	TRBJ1-2	ASSLDFSGYT
13	TRBV12-3/TRBV12-4	TRBJ2-5	ASSPRRLAAETQY
13	TRBV19	TRBJ2-7	ASSSASAFSYEQY
16	TRBV11-2	TRBJ2-7	ASSSRGVLLQRPYEQY
12	TRBV6-1	TRBJ2-7	ASRPGLASYEQY
11	TRBV7-2	TRBJ1-2	ASSTGAYYGYT
13	TRBV28	TRBJ1-2	ASIHKRGASYGYT
11	TRBV12-3/TRBV12-4	TRBJ1-1	ASSLLPNTEAF
13	TRBV2	TRBJ2-7	ASSEGRTYRGEQY
14	TRBV24-1	TRBJ2-2	ATSDPGGPKTGELF
10	TRBV7-8	TRBJ1-3	ASSQDYRTIY
12	TRBV6-5	TRBJ2-7	ASSWTGNSYEQY
10	TRBV10-3	TRBJ2-2	AISNMTGELF
14	TRBV3-2	TRBJ2-5	ASSQPTSGTQETQY
12	TRBV27	TRBJ2-7	ASSLGTSANEQY
14	TRBV5-1	TRBJ1-3	ASSLDLGVGGNTIY
11	TRBV29-1	TRBJ1-5	SVEDGTNQPQH
10	TRBV28	TRBJ1-5	ASDRLGQPQH
15	TRBV6-5	TRBJ2-7	ASSYPGLAGLSYEQY
13	TRBV12-3/TRBV12-4	TRBJ2-3	ASSPGGSSTDTQY
12	TRBV6-1	TRBJ2-7	ATWPGDKPYEQY
15	TRBV28	TRBJ2-3	ASSLVLAGVGTDTQY
9	TRBV12-3/TRBV12-4	TRBJ2-7	ASTTGGEQY
13	TRBV6-1	TRBJ1-3	ASSPTGSSGNTIY
12	TRBV30	TRBJ1-5	AWRQGHSNQPQH
14	TRBV2	TRBJ2-5	ASRNWGQGGIETQY
13	TRBV5-1	TRBJ1-1	ASSLGGQAGTEAF
10	TRBV12-3/TRBV12-4	TRBJ1-2	ASTVQNYGYT
13	TRBV5-1	TRBJ2-7	ASSSPGQGLREQY
10	TRBV3-1	TRBJ2-5	ASSQNQETQY
13	TRBV7-9	TRBJ2-3	ASSTPTDRTDTQY
11	TRBV7-2	TRBJ1-1	ASSLSTIPEAF
11	TRBV18	TRBJ2-7	ASSTGTGFEQY
16	TRBV25-1	TRBJ2-2	ASAMEGGRDMGTGELF
14	TRBV20-1	TRBJ2-1	SAREFQGAIGYEQF
10	TRBV7-2	TRBJ2-5	ASTVPSETQY
14	TRBV6-5	TRBJ2-7	ASSSIPGQGPYEQY
12	TRBV3-1	TRBJ2-2	ASRTGTKSGELF
11	TRBV27	TRBJ1-5	ASSRNSNQPQH